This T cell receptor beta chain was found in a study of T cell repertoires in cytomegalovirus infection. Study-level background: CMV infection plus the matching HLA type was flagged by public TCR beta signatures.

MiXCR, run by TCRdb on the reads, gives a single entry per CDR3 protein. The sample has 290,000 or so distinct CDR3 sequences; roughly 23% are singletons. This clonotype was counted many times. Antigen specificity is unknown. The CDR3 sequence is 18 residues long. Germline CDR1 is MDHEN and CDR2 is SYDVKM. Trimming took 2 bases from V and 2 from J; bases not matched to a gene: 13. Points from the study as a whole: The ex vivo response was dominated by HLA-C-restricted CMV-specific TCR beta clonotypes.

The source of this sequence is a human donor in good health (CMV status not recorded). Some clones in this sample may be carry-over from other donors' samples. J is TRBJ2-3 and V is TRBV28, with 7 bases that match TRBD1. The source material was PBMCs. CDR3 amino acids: CASSLPREGQISTDTQYF. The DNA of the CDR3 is TGTGCCAGCAGTTTACCACGAGAGGGACAGATATCCACAGATACGCAGTATTTT.